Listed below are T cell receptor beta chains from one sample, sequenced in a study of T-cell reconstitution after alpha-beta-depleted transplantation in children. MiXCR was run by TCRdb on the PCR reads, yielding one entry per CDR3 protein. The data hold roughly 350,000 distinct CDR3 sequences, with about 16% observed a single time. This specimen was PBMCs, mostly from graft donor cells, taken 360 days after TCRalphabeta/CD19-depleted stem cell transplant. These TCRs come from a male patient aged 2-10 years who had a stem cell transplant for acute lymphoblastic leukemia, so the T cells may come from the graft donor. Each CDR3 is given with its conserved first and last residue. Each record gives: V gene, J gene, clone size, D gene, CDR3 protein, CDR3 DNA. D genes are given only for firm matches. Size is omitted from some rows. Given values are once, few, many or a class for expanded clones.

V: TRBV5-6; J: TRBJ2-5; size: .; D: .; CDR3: CASSLPTQETQYF; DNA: TGTGCCAGCAGCTTGCCCACTCAAGAGACCCAGTACTTC
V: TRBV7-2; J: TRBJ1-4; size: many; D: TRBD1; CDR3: CASSSDRAGNEKLFF; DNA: TGTGCCAGCAGCTCTGACAGGGCGGGTAATGAAAAACTGTTTTTT
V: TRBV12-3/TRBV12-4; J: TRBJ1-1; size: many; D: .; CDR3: CASSLEGNMNTEAFF; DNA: TGTGCCAGCAGTTTAGAGGGGAACATGAACACTGAAGCTTTCTTT
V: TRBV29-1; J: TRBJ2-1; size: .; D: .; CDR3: CSVEGGIGYNEQFF; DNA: TGCAGCGTTGAAGGAGGGATTGGCTACAATGAGCAGTTCTTC
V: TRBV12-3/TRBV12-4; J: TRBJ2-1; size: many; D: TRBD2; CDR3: CASSLGAGGHYNEQFF; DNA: TGTGCCAGCAGTTTGGGTGCGGGAGGGCACTACAATGAGCAGTTCTTC
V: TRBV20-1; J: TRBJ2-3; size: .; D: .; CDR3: CSAIQTTDTQYF; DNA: TGCAGTGCTATACAGACCACAGATACGCAGTATTTT
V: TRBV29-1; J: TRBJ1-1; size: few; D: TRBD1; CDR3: CSAQDRGSTEAFF; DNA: TGCAGCGCCCAGGACAGGGGATCCACTGAAGCTTTCTTT
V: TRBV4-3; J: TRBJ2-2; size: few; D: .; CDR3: CASSTFQGPGELFF; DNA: TGCGCCAGCAGCACCTTTCAGGGTCCCGGGGAGCTGTTTTTT
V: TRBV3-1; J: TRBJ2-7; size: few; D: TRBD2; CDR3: CASRLADSYEQYF; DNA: TGTGCCAGTCGACTAGCGGACTCCTACGAGCAGTACTTC
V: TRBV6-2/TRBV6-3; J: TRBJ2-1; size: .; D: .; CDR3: CASTDPHNEQFF; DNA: TGTGCCAGCACCGACCCTCACAATGAGCAGTTCTTC
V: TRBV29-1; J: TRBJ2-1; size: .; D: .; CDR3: CSVEPSGVRADYNEQFF; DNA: TGCAGCGTTGAACCCTCGGGAGTGCGGGCTGACTACAATGAGCAGTTCTTC